The present T cell receptor beta chain was sequenced within a study of blood T cell repertoires in COVID-19. Overall study: T cells, B-cell-depleted T cells, or PBMCs supplied cDNA or gDNA.

This CDR3 contains 15 residues. Germline V gives CDR1 MDHEN, CDR2 SYDVKM. The germline V and J ends were trimmed by 7 bases and 2 bases, with 17 bases remaining between them. Per the original methods: Cell counts per sample came from amplifying reference gene primers. Sequenced by immunoSEQ multiplex PCR; TCRdb stores in-frame clones only, minus some. V, J and clone size were drawn from that table, and D and trimming were deduced from the DNA. The sample lists around 450,000 clones; roughly 89% were seen once. What was sequenced was peripheral blood. The TCR was taken from a woman between 25 and 40 years old with acute or convalescent COVID-19. The chain employs TRBV28 and TRBJ1-1; D is unclear. The CDR3 DNA sequence: TGTGCCAGCATGGGCAGCCTCCCATCCAACACTGAAGCTTTCTTT. Translating it yields CASMGSLPSNTEAFF.